The 13 T cell receptor beta chains below were found in one sample sequenced in a study of blood T cell repertoires in COVID-19. Profiled with immunoSEQ multiplex PCR; TCRdb holds only in-frame clones, not every one. Of approximately 300,000 clones in the sample, more than 85% were seen once. The sample taken for sequencing was peripheral blood. The receptor set was obtained from a man younger than 40 with acute or convalescent COVID-19.

V usage is TRBV29-1 and J usage is TRBJ1-1, with TRBD1 matching over 9 bases. Germline V CDR1 and CDR2: SQVTM, ANQGSEA. The V gene end was trimmed by 7 bases and the J gene end by 3 bases; junction bases not matched to a gene: 3. The CDR3 has 12 residues. This CDR3 reads CSARTGDTEAFF. CDR3 in DNA: TGCAGCGCCCGGACAGGGGACACTGAAGCTTTCTTT. Full variable domain (remainder filled in from reference TRBV29-1 and TRBJ1-1): SAVISQKPSRDICQRGTSLTIQCQVDSQVTMMFWYRQQPGQSLTLIATANQGSEATYESGFVIDKFPISRPNLTFSTLTVSNMSPEDSSIYLCSARTGDTEAFFGQGTRLTVV.

The chain is built from TRBV28 and TRBJ1-1; D gene uncertain. This CDR3 region has 16 residues. Germline V lookup: CDR1 MDHEN, CDR2 SYDVKM. Trimming removed 1 base at V and 1 base at J, with 13 bases between. The CDR3 bases are TGTGCCAGCAGTTTATTACCTGATCGGAGGAACACTGAAGCTTTCTTT. Translating gives CASSLLPDRRNTEAFF.

The V and J genes are TRBV4-2 and TRBJ1-4; D unresolved. CDR1 LGHNA and CDR2 YNFKEQ come from the germline V gene. Trimming stripped 3 bases from V and 0 bases from J, with 17 bases between. There are 18 residues in the CDR3. CDR3 protein: CASSHPTPPKPTNEKLFF. For the CDR3, the DNA is TGTGCCAGCAGCCATCCGACTCCCCCAAAACCAACTAATGAAAAACTGTTTTTT.

The chain uses TRBV27 and TRBJ2-3, with 13 positions matching TRBD2. The V segment lost 6 bases and the J segment 6 bases; nucleotides outside the gene matches: 6. The CDR3 has 15 residues. The germline V gene encodes CDR1 MNHEY and CDR2 SMNVEV (reference sequence). The CDR3 bases are TGTGCCAGCAGGCGCGGGACTAGCGGGACTGATACGCAGTATTTT. It yields the protein CASRRGTSGTDTQYF.

The rearrangement uses TRBV12-3 or TRBV12-4 and TRBJ1-1; 7 nucleotides line up with TRBD1. CDR3 size: 13 residues. The ends lost 4 bases at V and 7 bases at J; junction bases unmatched: 6. The DNA of the CDR3 is TGTGCCAGCAGTTCGACAGGGTATGGTGAAGCTTTCTTT. Translated: CASSSTGYGEAFF.

The sample holds a few counts of this clone. The CDR3 DNA reads as TGTGCCAGCACCCATTTTAAGACAGGGGGATATGGCTACACCTTC. Amino acids: CASTHFKTGGYGYTF. The chain couples TRBV6-5 to TRBJ1-2, with 9 positions matching TRBD1. The CDR3 runs 15 residues. Looked up from germline, CDR1 is MNHEY and CDR2 is SVGAGI. After removal of 7 bases from V and 5 bases from J, the junction contained 11 bases not matched to a gene.

The chain carries TRBV19 and TRBJ2-3, with 7 bases lining up with TRBD2. Losses at the gene ends were 1 base for V and 0 bases for J; bases not matched to a gene: 4. The CDR3 runs to 16 residues. Germline lookup yields CDR1 LNHDA and CDR2 SQIVND (reference sequence). The CDR3 region has the DNA TGTGCCAGTAGTATAGGTCCTAGCGGTAGCACAGATACGCAGTATTTT. Its protein product is CASSIGPSGSTDTQYF. Together with reference TRBV19 and TRBJ2-3, the CDR3 gives the full variable domain: DGGITQSPKYLFRKEGQNVTLSCEQNLNHDAMYWYRQDPGQGLRLIYYSQIVNDFQKGDIAEGYSVSREKKESFPLTVTSAQKNPTAFYLCASSIGPSGSTDTQYFGPGTRLTVL.

The chain combines TRBV19 with TRBJ2-3, with 9 positions matching TRBD1. Germline V gives CDR1 LNHDA, CDR2 SQIVND (reference sequence). The V segment lost 4 bases and the J segment 0 bases; nucleotides outside the gene matches: 17. The CDR3 totals 20 residues. The CDR3 here is CASSKGDRESWRPSTDTQYF. As DNA, the CDR3 is TGTGCCAGTAGTAAGGGGGACAGGGAATCTTGGAGGCCTAGCACAGATACGCAGTATTTT.

This clone was counted only a few times. The chain employs TRBV28 and TRBJ1-5; TRBD1 aligns across 8 bases. The CDR3 contains 14 residues. The germline V gene has CDR1 MDHEN and CDR2 SYDVKM. Losses at the gene ends were 2 bases for V and 9 bases for J; bases not matched to a gene: 6. The CDR3 DNA reads TGTGCCAGCAGTTTACAGGGGGCGGAGGGGCCCCAGCATTTT. It codes for CASSLQGAEGPQHF.

The chain links TRBV9 to TRBJ2-5; weak D call: TRBD2 (6 bases). Germline V gene sequence: CDR1 SGDLS, CDR2 YYNGEE. The germline V and J ends were trimmed by 2 bases and 1 base, with 9 bases remaining between them. The CDR3 length is 14 residues. The CDR3 loop is CASSVGRSQETQYF. The DNA for the CDR3 is TGTGCCAGCAGCGTGGGGAGGAGCCAAGAGACCCAGTACTTC. The full variable domain, its missing parts supplied by reference TRBV9 and TRBJ2-5, is DSGVTQTPKHLITATGQRVTLRCSPRSGDLSVYWYQQSLDQGLQFLIQYYNGEERAKGNILERFSAQQFPDLHSELNLSSLELGDSALYFCASSVGRSQETQYFGPGTRLLVL.

The chain is built from TRBV27 and TRBJ2-1, with TRBD1 as a possible D gene (5 bases). The CDR3 is 15 amino acids. Germline CDR1 reads MNHEY; CDR2 reads SMNVEV (reference sequence). Trimming removed 3 bases at V and 4 bases at J, with 13 bases between. CDR3 in DNA: TGTGCCAGCAGTTTCTTAGGGGAACCTTACAATGAGCAGTTCTTC. This encodes CASSFLGEPYNEQFF.

This chain links TRBV28 with TRBJ2-1; D is perhaps TRBD2 (5 bases). CDR3 length: 13 amino acids. Germline V CDR1 and CDR2: MDHEN, SYDVKM. V was clipped by 4 bases and J by 5 bases, with 9 bases between them. The CDR3 region has the DNA TGTGCCAGCAGTTGGGTGGAGGACAATGAGCAGTTCTTC. Its protein product is CASSWVEDNEQFF.

This chain uses TRBV7-2 with TRBJ1-1; D ambiguous. V was pared by 1 base and J by 4 bases, with 13 bases between. The germline V gene encodes CDR1 SGHTA and CDR2 FQGNSA. CDR3 length equals 15 residues. The CDR3 spells CASSLEFREVTEAFF. For the CDR3, the DNA is TGTGCCAGCAGCTTAGAATTCCGGGAGGTCACTGAAGCTTTCTTT.